This T cell receptor beta chain originates from a study of beta chain features in type 1 diabetes. Looking at the study overall: Across every sample, almost 110,000,000 sorted cells were examined in total. Findings and limits, study-wide: VDJ junctions from type 1 diabetes patients carried fewer insertions and larger deletions. The influence of HLA type on TCRB rearrangement stayed undetermined.

The authors took one heparinised blood draw, averaging about 120 mL, from each donor. CDR3 length: 12 amino acids. Trimming pared 2 bases from V and 1 base from J, leaving 3 bases between. The germline CDR1 and CDR2 sequences are SGHVS and FQNEAQ. This clone was observed a few times. Its specificity is unknown. Other DNA sequences of this sample code for an identical CDR3. The entirety of the isolated RNA underwent reverse transcription, so expressed TCRB transcripts were sequenced. Generated by immunoSEQ multiplex PCR, the TCRdb table keeps only in-frame clones and is missing some. The sample holds more than 300,000 clones, 8% seen once.

The sample was central memory CD4+ T cells from blood. This TCR was recovered from a woman under 30 in good health. The chain combines TRBV7-8 with TRBJ2-7; D not certain. Written as DNA, the CDR3 is TGTGCCAGCAGCTTAAGTTCCTACGAGCAGTACTTC. It encodes CASSLSSYEQYF.